This entry lists 32 T cell receptor beta chains sequenced from one sample in a study of CD8 T cells in ankylosing spondylitis. TCRdb fed the 5' RACE reads into MiXCR, producing one record per CDR3 protein. The sample holds around 250,000 distinct CDR3 sequences, over 30% seen once. Input material: blood, either unsorted or a sorted T cell fraction (not recorded which). Receptor source: a male donor with ankylosing spondylitis or in good health (not recorded which).

The chain's CDR3 is CASTPGAIYNEQFF. CDR3 DNA sequence: TGTGCCAGCACCCCGGGGGCAATCTACAATGAGCAGTTCTTC. The chain uses TRBV12-3 or TRBV12-4 and TRBJ2-1; the D gene could be TRBD1 or TRBD2 (6 bases each). Trimming stripped 7 bases from V and 3 bases from J, with 13 bases between. The CDR3 is made up of 14 amino acids.

The V call is TRBV24-1, the J call TRBJ2-1; D call uncertain. The CDR3 totals 16 residues. V was trimmed by 3 bases and J by 4 bases, leaving 15 bases between them. In germline, CDR1 is KGHDR, CDR2 SFDVKD. The CDR3 DNA reads TGTGCCACCAGTGATGTTGGTATGTTGGGGTACAATGAGCAGTTCTTC. It translates to CATSDVGMLGYNEQFF.

This clonotype has a count of ten or more. The J gene is TRBJ2-7, the V gene TRBV7-9, with D unclear. V was trimmed by 1 base and J by 5 bases, leaving 3 bases between them. The germline V gene has CDR1 SEHNR and CDR2 FQNEAQ (reference sequence). CDR3 length equals 11 residues. For the CDR3, the DNA is TGTGCCAGCAGCTTAGGGAACGAGCAGTACTTC. It is translated as CASSLGNEQYF.

There are a few counts of this clonotype. This rearrangement joins TRBV7-2 to TRBJ2-7; D remains ambiguous. V shed 5 bases and J shed 7 bases, with 12 bases lying between them. The CDR3 is 12 residues long. Germline CDR1 is SGHTA and CDR2 is FQGNSA. The CDR3 DNA is TGTGCCAGCAGCCCTCAAGTGGTTGAGCAGTACTTC. It translates to CASSPQVVEQYF.

This sequence joins TRBV4-1 and TRBJ2-1, with 9 bases matching TRBD1. The CDR3 length is 17 residues. Germline V gene sequence: CDR1 MGHRA, CDR2 YSYEKL. J lost 4 bases, V lost 0 bases, and 7 bases had no gene match. This CDR3 reads CASSQEKRTGVYNEQFF. The CDR3 DNA sequence: TGCGCCAGCAGCCAAGAAAAACGGACAGGGGTATACAATGAGCAGTTCTTC.

The chain is built from TRBV30 and TRBJ2-1, with D possibly TRBD1 on 5 matching bases. Germline CDR1 and CDR2: GTSNPN and SVGIG (reference sequence). The CDR3 spans 12 residues. V lost 2 bases and J 6 bases, leaving 8 bases between the germline ends. The CDR3 DNA reads as TGTGCCTGGAGTCTAGGGGCCAATGAGCAGTTCTTC. It is translated as CAWSLGANEQFF.

This clonotype showed up just a few times. The genes are TRBV6-5 and TRBJ1-1; TRBD1 is a possible D gene (5 bases). The germline V and J ends were trimmed by 3 bases and 8 bases, with 25 bases remaining between them. The CDR3 totals 17 residues. The germline V gene encodes CDR1 MNHEY and CDR2 SVGAGI. The CDR3 DNA is TGTGCCAGCAGTTATCGGATTTCCGGGACCTCGGTATCCGAAGCTTTCTTT. Amino acid sequence: CASSYRISGTSVSEAFF.

The chain employs TRBV5-1 and TRBJ1-1; possibly TRBD1 for D (5 bases). With 4 bases removed from V and 5 bases from J, the gap between germline ends came to 21 bases. The CDR3 covers 16 residues. Germline V CDR1 and CDR2: SGHRS, YFSETQ. CDR3 sequence reads: CASSPQVGGGGTEAFF. As DNA, the CDR3 is TGCGCCAGCAGCCCCCAGGTGGGAGGCGGGGGGACTGAAGCTTTCTTT.

This clonotype has more than one count but fewer than ten. The chain links TRBV7-9 to TRBJ2-5; D possibly corresponds to TRBD2 (5 bases). Trimming pared 6 bases from V and 5 bases from J, leaving 19 bases between. Germline values: CDR1 SEHNR, CDR2 FQNEAQ (reference sequence). This CDR3 region has 15 residues. The CDR3 sequence: CASRLEGAAVETQYF. Here the CDR3 DNA reads TGTGCCAGCAGACTAGAGGGAGCGGCAGTGGAGACCCAGTACTTC.

This chain joins TRBV12-3 or TRBV12-4 and TRBJ2-7; 14 nucleotides align to TRBD2. The V and J ends lost 6 bases and 3 bases, in that order; junction bases with no gene match: 4. This CDR3 has 15 residues. Here the CDR3 DNA reads TGTGCCAGCAGGACCGGGACTAGCGGGGGCTACGAGCAGTACTTC. Its translation: CASRTGTSGGYEQYF.

A few counts support this clonotype. The chain carries TRBV20-1 and TRBJ2-3; D remains unclear. Per the germline V gene, CDR1 is DFQATT and CDR2 is SNEGSKA (reference sequence). Trimming shortened V by 0 bases and J by 0 bases, and 4 bases separated the two germline ends. This CDR3 is 13 amino acids long. This CDR3 reads CSARDDSTDTQYF. DNA of the CDR3: TGCAGTGCTAGAGATGACAGCACAGATACGCAGTATTTT.

V is TRBV20-1 and J is TRBJ2-7; D unresolved. This CDR3 is 12 amino acids long. The germline V gene encodes CDR1 DFQATT and CDR2 SNEGSKA (reference sequence). CDR3 coding DNA: TGCAGGGCGAAGGCCCTCTCCTACGAGCAGTACTTC. Translated, it gives CRAKALSYEQYF.

This clonotype appeared a few times. The CDR3: CSGRQINTGELFF. The CDR3 region has the DNA TGCAGCGGACGACAGATTAACACCGGGGAGCTGTTTTTT. The chain combines TRBV29-1 with TRBJ2-2; D perhaps matches TRBD1 (5 bases). Deletions cut 7 bases from V and 2 bases from J, with 11 bases between. The germline CDR1 and CDR2 sequences are SQVTM and ANQGSEA. This CDR3 comprises 13 residues.

This clonotype has a single count. The V call is TRBV28, the J call TRBJ1-2; no clear D. The V gene lost 5 bases and the J gene lost 2 bases, with 6 bases spanning the gap. CDR1 and CDR2 from the germline V gene are MDHEN and SYDVKM. The CDR3 has 12 residues. In DNA form, the CDR3 reads TGTGCCAGCAGTCGCTTCAACTATGGCTACACCTTC. Translation: CASSRFNYGYTF.

There are a few counts of this clonotype. This chain uses TRBV5-6 with TRBJ1-1, with TRBD1 identical over 7 bases. The CDR3 extends over 16 amino acids. The junction had 10 bases not matched to a gene; V was cut back by 0 bases and J by 5 bases. Per germline, CDR1 SGHDT and CDR2 YYEEEE. CDR3 in DNA: TGTGCCAGCAGCTTGGTAAGACAGGGAGGGAATACTGAAGCTTTCTTT. Translating gives CASSLVRQGGNTEAFF.

This clonotype was detected many times. The genes are TRBV29-1 and TRBJ2-2; 9 nucleotides line up with TRBD1. The CDR3 is 13 residues long. J gave up 5 bases and V 7 bases, and 5 bases lay outside the gene matches. Germline V lookup: CDR1 SQVTM, CDR2 ANQGSEA. CDR3 in amino acids: CSAQGAWTGELFF. CDR3 DNA sequence: TGCAGCGCACAGGGGGCGTGGACCGGGGAGCTGTTTTTT.

The rearrangement links TRBV5-6 to TRBJ2-5, with 7 bases aligning to TRBD2. Per the germline V gene, CDR1 is SGHDT and CDR2 is YYEEEE. The junction had 8 bases not matched to a gene; V was cut back by 4 bases and J by 5 bases. This CDR3 is 14 amino acids long. The DNA of the CDR3 is TGTGCCAGCAGCCCCGGGAGGCGCCCGGAGACCCAGTACTTC. Its protein product is CASSPGRRPETQYF.

The J gene is TRBJ2-5, the V gene TRBV10-3, with 8 bases lining up with TRBD1. Germline V CDR1 and CDR2: ENHRY, SYGVKD. The V and J ends lost 6 bases and 4 bases, in that order; junction bases with no gene match: 4. This CDR3 spans 13 amino acids. CDR3 sequence (DNA): TGTGCCATCAGCTGGGACAGGAGAGAGACCCAGTACTTC. Translation gives CAISWDRRETQYF.

V usage is TRBV4-1 and J usage is TRBJ1-6; the match to TRBD1 covers 7 bases. Germline V CDR1 and CDR2: MGHRA, YSYEKL. Trimming removed 2 bases from V and 4 bases from J; junction bases left unmatched: 11. CDR3 length: 18 amino acids. CDR3 sequence reads: CASSQYQGDQTYNSPLHF. The CDR3 DNA follows: TGCGCCAGCAGCCAATACCAGGGGGATCAGACGTATAATTCACCCCTCCACTTT.

The chain carries TRBV6-1 and TRBJ2-6; no clear D gene. This CDR3 has 17 amino acids. In germline, CDR1 is MNHNS, CDR2 SASEGT. V lost 6 bases and J 0 bases, leaving 15 bases between the germline ends. The CDR3 protein is CASSPYDADSGANVLTF. CDR3 DNA: TGTGCCAGCAGCCCTTACGATGCCGACTCTGGGGCCAACGTCCTGACTTTC.

This clonotype showed up just a few times. J is TRBJ2-7 and V is TRBV20-1; D gene unclear. Trimming removed 3 bases from V and 3 bases from J, with 6 bases in between. Germline V gene data show CDR1 as DFQATT and CDR2 as SNEGSKA (reference sequence). CDR3 length: 11 amino acids. Here the CDR3 reads CSASGYYEQYF. In DNA, the CDR3 is TGCAGTGCTAGTGGCTACTACGAGCAGTACTTC.

V and J are TRBV14 and TRBJ1-2; TRBD1 agrees at 8 bases. The germline V gene has CDR1 SGHDN and CDR2 FVKESK. The CDR3 is 14 amino acids. V shed 3 bases and J 4 bases; nucleotides not matched to a gene: 4. The CDR3 coding sequence is TGTGCCAGCAGCCACTTCGGACAGGGCTATGGCTACACCTTC. It yields the protein CASSHFGQGYGYTF.

The chain employs TRBV9 and TRBJ2-5, with 13 bases that match TRBD2. With 0 bases clipped from V and 1 base from J, the junction kept 3 bases outside the gene matches. CDR3 size: 17 residues. The germline CDR1 and CDR2 sequences are SGDLS and YYNGEE. For the CDR3, the DNA is TGTGCCAGCAGCGTAGGGACTAGCGGGGGCCTCCAAGAGACCCAGTACTTC. Amino acid sequence: CASSVGTSGGLQETQYF.

The gene calls are TRBV15 and TRBJ2-5, with 9 bases lining up with TRBD1. The CDR3 is 15 residues long. The trim removed 7 bases at V and 4 bases at J, leaving 10 bases unmatched. Germline V gene data show CDR1 as LNHNV and CDR2 as YYDKDF (reference sequence). CDR3 sequence (DNA): TGTGCCACCAACCCTAGGACAGGGGATTTAGAGACCCAGTACTTC. Translated, it gives CATNPRTGDLETQYF.

The gene calls are TRBV20-1 and TRBJ2-3; TRBD2 might be the D (5 bases). The CDR3 is 13 amino acids. Trimming stripped 3 bases from V and 2 bases from J, with 9 bases between. From germline, CDR1 is DFQATT and CDR2 SNEGSKA (reference sequence). The CDR3 region has the DNA TGCAGTGCTAGTAGCGCCTACACAGATACGCAGTATTTT. This gives the protein CSASSAYTDTQYF.

V is TRBV4-2 and J is TRBJ2-3, with 9 bases identical to TRBD2. The CDR3 covers 17 residues. The V and J ends lost 0 bases and 6 bases, in that order; junction bases with no gene match: 10. Germline CDR1 and CDR2: LGHNA and YNFKEQ. The CDR3, as DNA: TGTGCCAGCAGCCAAGATCTCGCGGGGGGGCCTGCGGATACGCAGTATTTT. Protein: CASSQDLAGGPADTQYF.

The chain recombines TRBV12-3 or TRBV12-4 with TRBJ2-2; D remains ambiguous. This CDR3 has 13 residues. The V gene lost 1 base and the J gene lost 9 bases, with 9 bases spanning the gap. This CDR3 reads CASSLGPKRELFF. The CDR3 DNA reads as TGTGCCAGCAGTTTAGGCCCCAAACGGGAGCTGTTTTTT.

The CDR3 nucleotides are TGTGCCAGAGGCCCCCCACACACAGATACGCAGTATTTT. As protein: CARGPPHTDTQYF. The chain recombines TRBV6-1 with TRBJ2-3; D remains unclear. CDR1 and CDR2 from the germline V gene are MNHNS and SASEGT. The CDR3 totals 13 residues. Trimming took off 9 bases at V and 2 bases at J, with 12 bases between the two ends.

This clonotype came up a few times. The rearrangement uses TRBV9 and TRBJ2-2, with D uncertain. This CDR3 contains 12 residues. Per germline, CDR1 SGDLS and CDR2 YYNGEE. V gave up 0 bases and J gave up 5 bases, with 2 bases separating them. CDR3 in DNA: TGTGCCAGCAGCGTAGCGACCGGGGAGCTGTTTTTT. Protein product: CASSVATGELFF. Combining the CDR3 with reference TRBV9 and TRBJ2-2 gives the whole variable domain DSGVTQTPKHLITATGQRVTLRCSPRSGDLSVYWYQQSLDQGLQFLIQYYNGEERAKGNILERFSAQQFPDLHSELNLSSLELGDSALYFCASSVATGELFFGEGSRLTVL.

The V gene is TRBV21-1, the J gene TRBJ2-7; the table's D call of TRBD1 was not tested on the DNA. TRBV21-1 has pseudogene status. CDR3 length: 14 amino acids. CDR3 sequence (DNA): TGTGCCAGCAGCGAACCGGGACAGGGTTACGAGCAGTACTTC. This gives the protein CASSEPGQGYEQYF.

The rearrangement joins TRBV4-1 to TRBJ2-7; TRBD2 agrees at 7 bases. The length of the CDR3 is 14 residues. The trim removed 2 bases at V and 6 bases at J, leaving 7 bases unmatched. Per the germline V gene, CDR1 is MGHRA and CDR2 is YSYEKL. The CDR3 DNA reads as TGCGCCAGCAGCCAATTCGGGGGGACTCTCGAGCAGTACTTC. It codes for CASSQFGGTLEQYF.

This rearrangement joins TRBV5-1 to TRBJ2-1, with 8 bases fitting TRBD2. Trimming took 7 bases from V and 6 from J; bases not matched to a gene: 6. The CDR3 spans 13 residues. Germline loops: CDR1 SGHRS, CDR2 YFSETQ. The CDR3 reads CASSTGGVNEQFF. CDR3 bases: TGCGCCAGCTCAACGGGGGGGGTCAATGAGCAGTTCTTC.